This TCR beta chain was identified during a study of early T cells in non-severe SARS-CoV-2 infection. Study-wide context: Unsorted whole blood bulk RNA was sequenced, with unpaired chains.

Unique molecular identifiers tagged individual cDNA molecules. Each CDR3 protein gets one entry after TCRdb re-called the 5' RACE reads with MiXCR. The profile shows tens of thousands of distinct CDR3 sequences, around 10% of them singletons. General study results and limits: There was a bias toward anti-spike CD8 responses in VDJdb matching, which missed private and CD4 specificities.

As regards this clonotype: Its antigen remains unidentified.

Germline loops: CDR1 LGHDT, CDR2 YNNKEL (reference sequence). The CDR3 contains 15 residues. V was cut by 1 base and J by 9 bases, with 15 bases left in between. The chain links TRBV3-1 to TRBJ2-2; D not resolved. Specimen: whole blood. This TCR came from an adult who was a healthcare worker with PCR-confirmed SARS-CoV-2 infection or an uninfected control (not recorded which). The DNA for the CDR3 is TGTGCCAGCAGCCAAGCGTCGATAGGTGTCCGGGAGCTGTTTTTT. It is translated as CASSQASIGVRELFF.